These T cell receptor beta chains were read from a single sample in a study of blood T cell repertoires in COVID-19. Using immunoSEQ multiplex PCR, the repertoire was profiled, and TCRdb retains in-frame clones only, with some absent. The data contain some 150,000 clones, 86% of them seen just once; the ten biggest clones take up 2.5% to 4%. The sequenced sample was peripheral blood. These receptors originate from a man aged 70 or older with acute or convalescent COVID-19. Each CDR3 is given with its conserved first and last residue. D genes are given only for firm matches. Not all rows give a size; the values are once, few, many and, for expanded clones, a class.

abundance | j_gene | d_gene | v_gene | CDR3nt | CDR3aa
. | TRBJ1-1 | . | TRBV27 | TGTGCCAGCAGTTTGTGGACACCGAACACTGAAGCTTTCTTT | CASSLWTPNTEAFF
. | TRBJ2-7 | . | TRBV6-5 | TGTGCCAGCAGACCCCAGTGGGGCGCGGGATACGAGCAGTACTTC | CASRPQWGAGYEQYF
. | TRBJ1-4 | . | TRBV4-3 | TGCGCCAGCAGCCTCAGGGCTGAAAAACTGTTTTTT | CASSLRAEKLFF
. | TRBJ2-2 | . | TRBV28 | TGTGCCAGCAGTTCATTCGAAAGTAGGGGCGCCAGCACCGGGGAGCTGTTTTTT | CASSSFESRGASTGELFF
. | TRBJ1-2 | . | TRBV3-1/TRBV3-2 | TGTGCCAGCAGCCAAGGGAACTATTATGGCTACACCTTC | CASSQGNYYGYTF
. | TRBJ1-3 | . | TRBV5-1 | TGCGCCAGCAGCTTAGGGGCCTCTGGAAACACCATATATTTT | CASSLGASGNTIYF
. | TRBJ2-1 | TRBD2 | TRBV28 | TGTGCCAGCAGTTTGAGGGAGGGCCAGCAGTTCTTC | CASSLREGQQFF
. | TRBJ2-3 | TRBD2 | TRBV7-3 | TGTGCCAGCAGCGGATCAGGGAGGGGAGATACGCAGTATTTT | CASSGSGRGDTQYF
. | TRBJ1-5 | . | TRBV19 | TGTGCCAGTAGGGGGCCGGGGGGCGATCAGCCCCAGCATTTT | CASRGPGGDQPQHF
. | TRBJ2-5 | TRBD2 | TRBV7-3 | TGTGCCAGCAGCTTAAGTAGCGGGAGCCCTTGGGAGACCCAGTACTTC | CASSLSSGSPWETQYF
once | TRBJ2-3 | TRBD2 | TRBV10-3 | TGTGCCATCAGTGTACGGGGGGGCGTAGATACGCAGTATTTT | CAISVRGGVDTQYF
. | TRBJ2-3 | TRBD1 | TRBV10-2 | TGCGCCAGCAGTAACCCGGGACAGGATTATACAGATACGCAGTATTTT | CASSNPGQDYTDTQYF
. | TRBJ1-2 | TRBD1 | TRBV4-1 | TGCGCCAGCAGCCCCCGGAACAGGGGGTATGGCTACACCTTC | CASSPRNRGYGYTF
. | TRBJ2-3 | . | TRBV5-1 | TGCGCCAGCAGGCCCAGGGGAAGGGGAGATACGCAGTATTTT | CASRPRGRGDTQYF
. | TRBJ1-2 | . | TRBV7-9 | TGTGCCAGCAGATCTCAGGACTACTATGGCTACACCTTC | CASRSQDYYGYTF
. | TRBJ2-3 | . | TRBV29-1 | TGCAGCGTCACGGACAGTACAGATACGCAGTATTTT | CSVTDSTDTQYF
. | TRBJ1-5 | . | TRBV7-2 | TGTGCCAGCAGCTCAGACCGACACCAGCCCCAGCATTTT | CASSSDRHQPQHF
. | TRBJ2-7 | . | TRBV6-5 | TGTGCCAGCAGTTACATCGGCCAGGGGTACGAGCAGTACTTC | CASSYIGQGYEQYF
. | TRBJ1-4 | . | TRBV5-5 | TGTGCCAGCCTCCCCGGGGTTCGGGAGGAAAAACTGTTTTTT | CASLPGVREEKLFF
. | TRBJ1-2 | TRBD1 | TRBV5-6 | TGTGCCAGCAGCTTGGCCCCGACAGGGGACTATGGCTACACCTTC | CASSLAPTGDYGYTF
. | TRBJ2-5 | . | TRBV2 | TGTGCCAGCAGGCTCCCTGGGGCGACGGAGACCCAGTACTTC | CASRLPGATETQYF
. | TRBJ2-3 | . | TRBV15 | TGTGCCACCAGCAGAGAGGCAGGGGTCACAGATACGCAGTATTTT | CATSREAGVTDTQYF